The 29 T cell receptor beta chains reported below all come from one sample, sequenced in a study of identical twins. MiXCR, applied by TCRdb to the 5' RACE reads, yields one record per CDR3 protein. The sample lists about 530,000 distinct CDR3 sequences; about 22% were seen once. The data also belong to a second study, concerning yellow fever vaccine responses in identical twins.

Sample: CD4+ T cells sorted from blood. Receptors were obtained from a woman aged 18-29 years in good health.

The rearrangement links TRBV11-2 to TRBJ2-5, with D unresolved. The CDR3 covers 14 residues. CDR1 and CDR2 (germline): SGHAT, FQNNGV. V dropped 1 base and J dropped 3 bases, with 9 bases sitting between them. This chain's CDR3 is CASSLVRVKETQYF. DNA for the CDR3: TGTGCCAGCAGCTTAGTTCGGGTGAAAGAGACCCAGTACTTC.

This clonotype was observed a few times. This chain links TRBV10-3 with TRBJ2-1; 8 bases fit TRBD2. V lost 6 bases, J lost 8 bases, and 12 bases stayed unmatched. The CDR3 runs to 15 residues. CDR1 is ENHRY, CDR2 SYGVKD, per germline. CDR3: CAISYSAGVVDEQFF. CDR3 DNA sequence: TGTGCCATCAGCTACTCAGCGGGAGTGGTGGATGAGCAGTTCTTC.

The chain has TRBV12-3 or TRBV12-4 and TRBJ2-1, with 7 bases matching TRBD1. V lost 5 bases and J lost 7; bases outside the gene matches: 5. There are 13 residues in the CDR3. DNA for the CDR3: TGTGCCAGCAGTCCGGGACAGCCGAATGAGCAGTTCTTC. This codes for CASSPGQPNEQFF.

The chain is built from TRBV10-3 and TRBJ2-2, with 12 bases that match TRBD2. V trimming: 10 bases; J trimming: 2 bases; junction bases outside the gene matches: 17. This CDR3 region has 19 residues. Germline V gene lookup returns CDR1 ENHRY and CDR2 SYGVKD. The CDR3: CATLNWASGRGFNTGELFF. The CDR3 DNA reads TGTGCCACTCTCAACTGGGCTAGCGGGAGGGGATTTAACACCGGGGAGCTGTTTTTT.

This clonotype showed up just a few times. This chain links TRBV7-2 with TRBJ2-6, with D unclear. The CDR3 is 15 residues long. CDR1 and CDR2 from the germline V gene are SGHTA and FQGNSA. V shed 2 bases and J shed 1 base, with 6 bases lying between them. CDR3 DNA sequence: TGTGCCAGCAGCTTAATATTTTCTGGGGCCAACGTCCTGACTTTC. This encodes CASSLIFSGANVLTF. Drawing the rest from reference TRBV7-2 and TRBJ2-6, the complete variable domain is GAGVSQSPSNKVTEKGKDVELRCDPISGHTALYWYRQSLGQGLEFLIYFQGNSAPDKSGLPSDRFSAERTGGSVSTLTIQRTQQEDSAVYLCASSLIFSGANVLTFGAGSRLTVL.

The V and J genes are TRBV7-9 and TRBJ1-1; D call uncertain. V lost 5 bases to trimming and J lost 0 bases, with 13 bases between them. The CDR3 sequence is 15 residues long. CDR1 is SEHNR, CDR2 FQNEAQ, per germline (reference sequence). The CDR3 loop reads CASSPGSTMNTEAFF. The CDR3 nucleotides read TGTGCCAGCAGCCCTGGTAGTACCATGAACACTGAAGCTTTCTTT.

J is TRBJ2-2 and V is TRBV20-1; 10 bases match TRBD2. V lost 3 bases to trimming and J lost 3 bases; unmatched junction nucleotides: 7. The CDR3 sequence is 16 residues long. Looked up from germline, CDR1 is DFQATT and CDR2 is SNEGSKA (reference sequence). The CDR3 protein is CSASKLAGSYTGELFF. CDR3 bases: TGCAGTGCTAGCAAACTAGCGGGGAGCTACACCGGGGAGCTGTTTTTT.

This clonotype turned up a few times. V and J are TRBV20-1 and TRBJ1-5, with no clear D. Germline V gives CDR1 DFQATT, CDR2 SNEGSKA (reference sequence). V lost 2 bases and J 0 bases, leaving 2 bases between the germline ends. The CDR3 is 12 amino acids. CDR3 DNA: TGCAGTGCTAGACCTAGCAATCAGCCCCAGCATTTT. It codes for CSARPSNQPQHF.

The rearrangement joins TRBV6-5 to TRBJ2-1; 9 bases map to TRBD2. CDR3 length: 16 amino acids. Trimming cost V 1 base and J 0 bases; bases outside gene matches: 1. Looked up from germline, CDR1 is MNHEY and CDR2 is SVGAGI. The CDR3 spells CASSYFSGSSYNEQFF. The CDR3 region has the DNA TGTGCCAGCAGTTACTTTAGCGGGAGCTCCTACAATGAGCAGTTCTTC.

This clonotype occurred a few times. This chain uses TRBV7-3 with TRBJ2-3, with a tentative D call TRBD1 (6 bases). The CDR3 has 15 residues. In germline, CDR1 is SGHTA, CDR2 FQGTGA. V was clipped by 5 bases and J by 2 bases, with 14 bases between them. CDR3 nucleotides: TGTGCCAGCAGCCACCCGGGACACATCACAGATACGCAGTATTTT. Its translation: CASSHPGHITDTQYF.

The table lists this clonotype with a few counts. The chain employs TRBV7-2 and TRBJ1-4; maybe TRBD1 (5 bases). CDR1 and CDR2 from the germline V gene are SGHTA and FQGNSA. V gave up 5 bases and J gave up 0 bases, with 10 bases separating them. This CDR3 region has 15 residues. Here the CDR3 DNA reads TGTGCCAGCAGCCCCGACAGACCAACTAATGAAAAACTGTTTTTT. Its protein is CASSPDRPTNEKLFF. The full variable domain, rest sourced from reference TRBV7-2 and TRBJ1-4, is GAGVSQSPSNKVTEKGKDVELRCDPISGHTALYWYRQSLGQGLEFLIYFQGNSAPDKSGLPSDRFSAERTGGSVSTLTIQRTQQEDSAVYLCASSPDRPTNEKLFFGSGTQLSVL.

The chain links TRBV7-2 to TRBJ2-5, with D unclear. V shed 4 bases and J shed 2 bases, with 14 bases lying between them. This CDR3 region has 15 residues. Germline V gives CDR1 SGHTA, CDR2 FQGNSA. The CDR3 protein is CASSSFWGIQETQYF. CDR3 DNA sequence: TGTGCCAGCAGCTCCTTTTGGGGTATTCAAGAGACCCAGTACTTC.

In this sample, this clonotype turned up a few times. The junction departs from the called germline gene at one end, perhaps through a read error. CDR3 DNA sequence: TGTGCCAGCAGCTTAGCTGCGCGGGGGAATATCGGGCAGCTCTTC. Amino acid sequence: CASSLAARGNIGQLF. The chain employs TRBV7-6 and TRBJ2-1; TRBD2 matches at 7 bases. CDR1 and CDR2 (germline): SGHVS, FNYEAQ. The length of the CDR3 is 15 residues.

This clonotype turned up a few times. The V call is TRBV6-1, the J call TRBJ2-3, with unresolved D. Trimming removed 6 bases from V and 2 bases from J, with 9 bases in between. Germline CDR1 MNHNS, CDR2 SASEGT. CDR3 length: 13 amino acids. CDR3 sequence reads: CASRPSFTDTQYF. The CDR3 DNA reads TGTGCCAGCAGGCCCTCTTTCACAGATACGCAGTATTTT.

The J gene is TRBJ2-7, the V gene TRBV5-1, with TRBD2 as a possible D gene (5 bases). The V gene lost 0 bases and the J gene lost 0 bases, with 13 bases spanning the gap. The length of the CDR3 is 16 residues. Per germline, CDR1 SGHRS and CDR2 YFSETQ. The CDR3 is CASSLGVAPLSYEQYF. In nucleotides, the CDR3 is TGCGCCAGCAGCTTGGGGGTAGCGCCTCTCTCCTACGAGCAGTACTTC.

The gene calls are TRBV7-2 and TRBJ2-5, with TRBD2 identical over 12 bases. Germline V gives CDR1 SGHTA, CDR2 FQGNSA. The trim removed 1 base at V and 5 bases at J, leaving 5 bases unmatched. The CDR3 loop spans 16 amino acids. CDR3 in amino acids: CASSLVTSGSGETQYF. The CDR3 DNA sequence: TGTGCCAGCAGCTTAGTGACTAGCGGGAGTGGGGAGACCCAGTACTTC. The variable domain in full, completed from reference TRBV7-2 and TRBJ2-5, reads GAGVSQSPSNKVTEKGKDVELRCDPISGHTALYWYRQSLGQGLEFLIYFQGNSAPDKSGLPSDRFSAERTGGSVSTLTIQRTQQEDSAVYLCASSLVTSGSGETQYFGPGTRLLVL.

The chain combines TRBV7-2 with TRBJ2-1; 11 nucleotides align to TRBD2. This CDR3 comprises 15 residues. CDR1 is SGHTA, CDR2 FQGNSA, per germline. J gave up 4 bases and V 9 bases, and 8 bases lay outside the gene matches. The CDR3 loop reads CARTSGAWFYNEQFF. CDR3 nucleotides: TGTGCCAGGACTAGCGGGGCTTGGTTTTACAATGAGCAGTTCTTC.

This clonotype occurred a few times. The chain uses TRBV7-2 and TRBJ1-5, with TRBD1 matching over 7 bases. CDR3 length: 17 residues. CDR1 and CDR2 from the germline V gene are SGHTA and FQGNSA. With V trimmed by 5 bases and J by 0 bases, 10 bases remained unmatched. CDR3 nucleotides: TGTGCCAGCAGCCCAGGGAAGGGGGCTTATAGCAATCAGCCCCAGCATTTT. This sequence encodes CASSPGKGAYSNQPQHF.

This rearrangement joins TRBV3-1 to TRBJ1-5; D gene uncertain. The CDR3 consists of 13 residues. The germline V and J ends were trimmed by 4 bases and 3 bases, with 7 bases remaining between them. Looked up from germline, CDR1 is LGHDT and CDR2 is YNNKEL (reference sequence). The CDR3 DNA sequence: TGTGCCAGCAGCCCCGCGTACAATCAGCCCCAGCATTTT. This codes for CASSPAYNQPQHF.

This clonotype was detected a few times. This sequence joins TRBV15 and TRBJ2-1; no clear D gene. V was trimmed by 0 bases and J by 8 bases, leaving 14 bases between them. Germline loops: CDR1 LNHNV, CDR2 YYDKDF (reference sequence). This CDR3 comprises 15 residues. CDR3 nucleotide sequence: TGTGCCACCAGCAGAGAGGGCCAAGGCTATGATGAGCAGTTCTTC. This codes for CATSREGQGYDEQFF.

The rearrangement uses TRBV27 and TRBJ2-5; TRBD2 aligns across 9 bases. CDR1 MNHEY and CDR2 SMNVEV come from the germline V gene (reference sequence). Losses at the gene ends were 5 bases for V and 0 bases for J; bases not matched to a gene: 4. The CDR3 has 15 residues. CDR3 DNA sequence: TGTGCCAGCAGTGCTAGCGGGGCTTACCAAGAGACCCAGTACTTC. Translated: CASSASGAYQETQYF.

This chain connects TRBV7-9 to TRBJ2-5, with 9 positions matching TRBD1. The J segment lost 2 bases and the V segment lost 2 bases, leaving 9 bases of the junction unmatched. The CDR3 contains 17 residues. From germline, CDR1 is SEHNR and CDR2 FQNEAQ (reference sequence). Here the CDR3 reads CASSLRFRTGVQETQYF. For the CDR3, the DNA is TGTGCCAGCAGCTTACGATTTCGGACAGGGGTACAAGAGACCCAGTACTTC.

V is TRBV10-3 and J is TRBJ2-1, with TRBD1 as a possible D gene (6 bases). Germline CDR1 ENHRY, CDR2 SYGVKD. This CDR3 has 15 amino acids. Trimming left V 6 bases short and J 2 bases short, with 14 bases between. The CDR3 loop is CAISQDSWPYNEQFF. The CDR3 DNA is TGTGCCATCAGCCAGGACAGTTGGCCCTACAATGAGCAGTTCTTC.

The genes are TRBV9 and TRBJ2-1; 11 bases match TRBD2. V lost 4 bases, J lost 2 bases, and 8 bases stayed unmatched. CDR1 is SGDLS and CDR2 is YYNGEE in the germline V gene. There are 17 residues in the CDR3. CDR3 loop: CASSSSTSGTPYNEQFF. The CDR3 DNA sequence: TGTGCCAGCAGCTCCTCGACTAGCGGGACCCCCTACAATGAGCAGTTCTTC.

The CDR3 DNA sequence: TGTGCCAGCAGTGCCCGCCCGGGACTAGCGGGTAACGAGCAGTACTTC. It codes for CASSARPGLAGNEQYF. V is TRBV2 and J is TRBJ2-7; 12 bases fit TRBD2. Germline V lookup: CDR1 SNHLY, CDR2 FYNNEI. After removal of 4 bases from V and 5 bases from J, the junction contained 9 bases not matched to a gene. CDR3 length equals 16 residues.

The V and J genes are TRBV2 and TRBJ1-2, with D perhaps matching TRBD1 (6 bases). The CDR3 has 14 residues. The V end was cut by 7 bases, the J end by 2 bases, with 14 bases between. The V gene's germline CDR1 is SNHLY and CDR2 FYNNEI. CDR3 DNA sequence: TGTGCCAGCACCGCCCCCACAGGGAACTATGGCTACACCTTC. It translates to CASTAPTGNYGYTF.

This clonotype is termed medium-sized. V usage is TRBV5-8 and J usage is TRBJ2-1; D ambiguous. Germline values: CDR1 SGHTS, CDR2 YDEGEE. This CDR3 spans 14 amino acids. V shed 1 base and J shed 4 bases, with 9 bases lying between them. CDR3 amino acids: CASSLPPYYNEQFF. CDR3 sequence (DNA): TGTGCCAGCAGCTTGCCACCCTATTACAATGAGCAGTTCTTC. The variable domain in full, completed from reference TRBV5-8 and TRBJ2-1, reads EAGVTQSPTHLIKTRGQQATLRCSPISGHTSVYWYQQALGLGLQFLLWYDEGEERNRGNFPPRFSGRQFPNYSSELNVNALELEDSALYLCASSLPPYYNEQFFGPGTRLTVL.

V usage is TRBV2 and J usage is TRBJ2-3; D is unclear. Trimming left V 3 bases short and J 0 bases short, with 16 bases between. CDR1 and CDR2 from the germline V gene are SNHLY and FYNNEI. The CDR3 loop spans 17 amino acids. In DNA form, the CDR3 reads TGTGCCAGCAGTGACCCCCCGGGCTATCGAAGCACAGATACGCAGTATTTT. Translating gives CASSDPPGYRSTDTQYF.

The V call is TRBV27, the J call TRBJ1-1; D unresolved. Trimming took 5 bases from V and 1 from J, leaving 14 bases between them. The CDR3 extends over 15 amino acids. Germline V gives CDR1 MNHEY, CDR2 SMNVEV (reference sequence). The CDR3 reads CASSPRSTGNTEAFF. For the CDR3, the DNA is TGTGCCAGCAGTCCGCGTTCTACGGGGAACACTGAAGCTTTCTTT.